Listed here are 17 T cell receptor beta chains from one sample, sequenced in a study of T cell clones after liver transplantation (dated by TCRdb to the late 2010s). Library creation used the immunoSEQ multiplex PCR assay. As stored in TCRdb, this immuneACCESS dataset retains in-frame rearrangements with V and J assigned. A fraction of the clones does not appear; measured against another copy, unresolved V genes explain less than half of the discrepancy, and the remainder lacks a known reason. The sample records around 51,000 clones, about 90% of which are singletons. The biggest ten clones account for roughly an eighth of the sample. The starting material was CD8+ T cells from blood, obtained 12 months after liver transplant. All receptors come from a human patient who received a liver transplant. After a transplant, some T cells may be the graft donor's own cells.

The chain recombines TRBV28 with TRBJ2-1, with TRBD2 matching 7 bases. The germline gives CDR1 MDHEN, CDR2 SYDVKM. The trim removed 6 bases at V and 9 bases at J, leaving 11 bases unmatched. This CDR3 has 14 amino acids. The CDR3 loop reads CASRNLAEIGEQFF. DNA for the CDR3: TGTGCCAGCAGGAATCTAGCGGAGATAGGTGAGCAGTTCTTC.

The chain couples TRBV28 to TRBJ1-1; D might be TRBD1 (5 bases). The ends were cut back, 10 bases at V and 0 bases at J, with 21 bases in the middle. The CDR3 loop spans 16 amino acids. CDR1 and CDR2 from the germline V gene are MDHEN and SYDVKM. The CDR3: CATEPLPDILNTEAFF. CDR3 nucleotide sequence: TGTGCCACCGAACCCCTCCCGGACATACTGAACACTGAAGCTTTCTTT.

The chain recombines TRBV19 with TRBJ1-4; weak D call: TRBD1 (5 bases). The germline V and J ends were trimmed by 6 bases and 6 bases, with 14 bases remaining between them. The CDR3 sequence is 14 residues long. The germline V gene encodes CDR1 LNHDA and CDR2 SQIVND (reference sequence). The CDR3 nucleotides are TGTGCCAGTAGCCCTACCGTACAGGATGAAAAACTGTTTTTT. This gives the protein CASSPTVQDEKLFF.

The CDR3 sequence: CSVAGREHTEAFF. The CDR3 DNA reads as TGCAGCGTTGCCGGGCGGGAGCACACTGAAGCTTTCTTT. The chain joins TRBV29-1 to TRBJ1-1, with D unresolved. This CDR3 is built from 13 residues. Deletions cut 4 bases from V and 3 bases from J, with 12 bases between. Germline V CDR1 and CDR2: SQVTM, ANQGSEA.

The genes are TRBV2 and TRBJ2-7; 7 nucleotides line up with TRBD2. The CDR3 runs 13 residues. The germline V gene has CDR1 SNHLY and CDR2 FYNNEI. Trimming cost V 4 bases and J 3 bases; bases outside gene matches: 3. The CDR3 nucleotides read TGTGCCAGCAGTGCGGGCGGGAGCTACGAGCAGTACTTC. This sequence encodes CASSAGGSYEQYF.

V is TRBV7-9 and J is TRBJ2-3; D is perhaps TRBD1 or TRBD2 (6 bases each). V dropped 7 bases and J dropped 4 bases, with 15 bases sitting between them. Germline-derived CDR1 and CDR2 are SEHNR and FQNEAQ (reference sequence). The CDR3 totals 14 residues. For the CDR3, the DNA is TGTGCCAGCACCCCCCTCCGGGGGCCAGATACGCAGTATTTT. Translating it yields CASTPLRGPDTQYF.

This clone came up a few times. The chain links TRBV10-3 to TRBJ1-1; no reliable D call. This CDR3 region has 13 residues. Per the germline V gene, CDR1 is ENHRY and CDR2 is SYGVKD. The V end was cut by 9 bases, the J end by 1 base, with 12 bases between. The CDR3 spells CAMRDTPNTEAFF. The CDR3 DNA is TGTGCCATGAGGGATACACCGAACACTGAAGCTTTCTTT.

The V and J genes are TRBV25-1 and TRBJ2-1, with 7 positions matching TRBD1. Losses at the gene ends were 3 bases for V and 4 bases for J; bases not matched to a gene: 6. CDR1 is MGHDK, CDR2 SYGVNS, per germline. This CDR3 comprises 15 residues. CDR3 in DNA: TGTGCCAGCAGTGACCCGGCAGGGGGATACAATGAGCAGTTCTTC. Its translation is CASSDPAGGYNEQFF.

The J gene is TRBJ1-1, the V gene TRBV6-5; D remains unclear. CDR3 length: 14 residues. The germline V gene has CDR1 MNHEY and CDR2 SVGAGI. Trimming took off 0 bases at V and 2 bases at J, with 7 bases between the two ends. CDR3 region: CASSYSKVNTEAFF. The CDR3 bases are TGTGCCAGCAGTTACTCGAAAGTAAACACTGAAGCTTTCTTT.

This sequence joins TRBV6-5 and TRBJ2-7; 9 bases are shared with TRBD1. Unmatched junction bases numbered 9, after V lost 2 bases and J lost 7 bases. CDR1 and CDR2 from the germline V gene are MNHEY and SVGAGI. CDR3 length equals 15 residues. The DNA of the CDR3 is TGTGCCAGCAGTTACACCGGGACAGGGTGGGAAGAGCAGTACTTC. It encodes CASSYTGTGWEEQYF.

This sequence joins TRBV7-6 and TRBJ2-1; 11 positions agree with TRBD2. The CDR3 spans 17 residues. Germline V CDR1 and CDR2: SGHVS, FNYEAQ. The ends lost 4 bases at V and 2 bases at J; junction bases unmatched: 7. CDR3 DNA sequence: TGTGCCAGCAGCTCCTCACTAGCGGGAGCCCCCTACAATGAGCAGTTCTTC. It translates to CASSSSLAGAPYNEQFF.

This clone turned up a few times. This chain links TRBV4-2 with TRBJ1-1; no reliable D call. Trimming left V 1 base short and J 6 bases short, with 3 bases between. The CDR3 sequence is 11 residues long. The germline V gene has CDR1 LGHNA and CDR2 YNFKEQ. The CDR3 spells CASSQGAEAFF. CDR3 coding DNA: TGTGCCAGCAGCCAAGGAGCTGAAGCTTTCTTT.

The chain carries TRBV9 and TRBJ2-4, with 9 bases identical to TRBD1. V trimming: 4 bases; J trimming: 4 bases; junction bases outside the gene matches: 3. CDR1 and CDR2 (germline): SGDLS, YYNGEE. The CDR3 extends over 14 amino acids. The CDR3 nucleotides read TGTGCCAGCAGCCCCGGGACAGGGAAAAACATTCAGTACTTC. Translating gives CASSPGTGKNIQYF.

The rearrangement links TRBV28 to TRBJ1-2, with 7 nucleotides matching TRBD1. V gave up 4 bases and J gave up 1 base; unmatched junction bases: 15. The germline V gene has CDR1 MDHEN and CDR2 SYDVKM. There are 18 residues in the CDR3. This CDR3 reads CASSSISIPGTDNYGYTF. The CDR3 nucleotides are TGTGCCAGCAGTTCGATCTCGATCCCTGGGACAGATAACTATGGCTACACCTTC.

The chain has TRBV10-2 and TRBJ2-1, with 7 nucleotides matching TRBD2. This CDR3 is built from 11 residues. The V gene's germline CDR1 is WSHSY and CDR2 SAAADI. The V and J ends lost 7 bases and 8 bases, in that order; junction bases with no gene match: 2. This chain's CDR3 is CASTGLDEQFF. CDR3 coding DNA: TGCGCCAGCACAGGACTAGATGAGCAGTTCTTC.

The chain has TRBV9 and TRBJ1-2; weak D call: TRBD1 (6 bases). Germline assignment: CDR1 SGDLS and CDR2 YYNGEE. The CDR3 loop spans 13 amino acids. V shed 0 bases and J shed 4 bases, with 7 bases lying between them. The CDR3 is CASSVADSYGYTF. In DNA form, the CDR3 reads TGTGCCAGCAGCGTAGCGGACAGCTATGGCTACACCTTC.

J is TRBJ1-5 and V is TRBV7-9; weak D call: TRBD1 (5 bases). This CDR3 contains 15 residues. Between the trimmed V and J ends, which lost 3 bases and 1 base, there was a span of 10 bases. Germline V gives CDR1 SEHNR, CDR2 FQNEAQ (reference sequence). CDR3 DNA: TGTGCCAGCAGCTTGGAGGGGTCGAGCAATCAGCCCCAGCATTTT. It yields the protein CASSLEGSSNQPQHF.